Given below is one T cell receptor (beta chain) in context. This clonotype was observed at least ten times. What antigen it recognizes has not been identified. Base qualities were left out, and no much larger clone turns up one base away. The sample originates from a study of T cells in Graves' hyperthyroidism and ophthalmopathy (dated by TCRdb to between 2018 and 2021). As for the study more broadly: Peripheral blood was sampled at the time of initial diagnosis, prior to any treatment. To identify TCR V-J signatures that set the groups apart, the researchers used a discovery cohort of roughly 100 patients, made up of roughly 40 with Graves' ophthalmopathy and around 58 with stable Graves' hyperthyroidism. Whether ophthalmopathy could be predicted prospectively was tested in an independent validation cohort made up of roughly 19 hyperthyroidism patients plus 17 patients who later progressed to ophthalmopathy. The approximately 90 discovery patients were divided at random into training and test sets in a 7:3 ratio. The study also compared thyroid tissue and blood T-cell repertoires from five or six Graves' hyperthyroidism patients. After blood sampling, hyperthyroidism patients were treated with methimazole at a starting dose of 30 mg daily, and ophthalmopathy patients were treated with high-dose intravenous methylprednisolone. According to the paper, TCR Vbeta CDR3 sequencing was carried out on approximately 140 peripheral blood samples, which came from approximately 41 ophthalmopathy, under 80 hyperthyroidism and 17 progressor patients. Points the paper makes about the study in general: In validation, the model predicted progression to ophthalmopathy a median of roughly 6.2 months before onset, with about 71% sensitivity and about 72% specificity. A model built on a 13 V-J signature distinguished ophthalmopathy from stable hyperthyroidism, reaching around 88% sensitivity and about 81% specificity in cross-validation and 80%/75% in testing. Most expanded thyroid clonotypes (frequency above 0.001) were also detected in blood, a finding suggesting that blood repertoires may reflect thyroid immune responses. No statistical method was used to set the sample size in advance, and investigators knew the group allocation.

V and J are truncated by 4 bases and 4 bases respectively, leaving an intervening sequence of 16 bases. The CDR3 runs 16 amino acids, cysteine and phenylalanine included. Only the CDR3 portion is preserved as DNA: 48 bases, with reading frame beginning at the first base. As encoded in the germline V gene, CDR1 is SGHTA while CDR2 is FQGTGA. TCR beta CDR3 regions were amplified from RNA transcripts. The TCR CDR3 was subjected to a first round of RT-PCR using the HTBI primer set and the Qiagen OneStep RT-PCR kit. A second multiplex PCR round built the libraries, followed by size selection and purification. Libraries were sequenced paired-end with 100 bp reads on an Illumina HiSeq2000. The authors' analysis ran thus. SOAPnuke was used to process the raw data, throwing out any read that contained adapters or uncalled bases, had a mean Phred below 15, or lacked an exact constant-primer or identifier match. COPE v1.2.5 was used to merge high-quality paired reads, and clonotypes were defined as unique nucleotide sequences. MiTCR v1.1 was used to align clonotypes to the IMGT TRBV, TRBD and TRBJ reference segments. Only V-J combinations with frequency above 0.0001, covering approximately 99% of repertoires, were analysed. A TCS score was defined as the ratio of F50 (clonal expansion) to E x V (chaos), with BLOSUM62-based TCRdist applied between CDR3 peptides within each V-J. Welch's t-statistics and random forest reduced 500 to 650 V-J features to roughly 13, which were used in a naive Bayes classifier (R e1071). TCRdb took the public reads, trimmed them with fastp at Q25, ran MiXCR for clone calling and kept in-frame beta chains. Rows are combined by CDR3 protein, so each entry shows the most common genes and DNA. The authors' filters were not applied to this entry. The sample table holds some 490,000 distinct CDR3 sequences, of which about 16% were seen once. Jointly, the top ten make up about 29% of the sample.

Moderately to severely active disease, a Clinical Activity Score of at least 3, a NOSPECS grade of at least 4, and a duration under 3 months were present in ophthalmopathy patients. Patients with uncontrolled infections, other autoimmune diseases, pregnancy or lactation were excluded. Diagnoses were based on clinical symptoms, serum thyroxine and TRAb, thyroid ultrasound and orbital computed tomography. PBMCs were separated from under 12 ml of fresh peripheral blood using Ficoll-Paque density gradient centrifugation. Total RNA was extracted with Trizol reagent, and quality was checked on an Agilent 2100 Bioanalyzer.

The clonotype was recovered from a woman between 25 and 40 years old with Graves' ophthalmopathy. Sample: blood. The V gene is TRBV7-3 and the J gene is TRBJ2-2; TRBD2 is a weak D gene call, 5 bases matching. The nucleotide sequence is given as TGTGCCAGCAGCTATCTCCCGGGGAGTATCACCGGGGAGCTGTTTTTT. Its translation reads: CASSYLPGSITGELFF.